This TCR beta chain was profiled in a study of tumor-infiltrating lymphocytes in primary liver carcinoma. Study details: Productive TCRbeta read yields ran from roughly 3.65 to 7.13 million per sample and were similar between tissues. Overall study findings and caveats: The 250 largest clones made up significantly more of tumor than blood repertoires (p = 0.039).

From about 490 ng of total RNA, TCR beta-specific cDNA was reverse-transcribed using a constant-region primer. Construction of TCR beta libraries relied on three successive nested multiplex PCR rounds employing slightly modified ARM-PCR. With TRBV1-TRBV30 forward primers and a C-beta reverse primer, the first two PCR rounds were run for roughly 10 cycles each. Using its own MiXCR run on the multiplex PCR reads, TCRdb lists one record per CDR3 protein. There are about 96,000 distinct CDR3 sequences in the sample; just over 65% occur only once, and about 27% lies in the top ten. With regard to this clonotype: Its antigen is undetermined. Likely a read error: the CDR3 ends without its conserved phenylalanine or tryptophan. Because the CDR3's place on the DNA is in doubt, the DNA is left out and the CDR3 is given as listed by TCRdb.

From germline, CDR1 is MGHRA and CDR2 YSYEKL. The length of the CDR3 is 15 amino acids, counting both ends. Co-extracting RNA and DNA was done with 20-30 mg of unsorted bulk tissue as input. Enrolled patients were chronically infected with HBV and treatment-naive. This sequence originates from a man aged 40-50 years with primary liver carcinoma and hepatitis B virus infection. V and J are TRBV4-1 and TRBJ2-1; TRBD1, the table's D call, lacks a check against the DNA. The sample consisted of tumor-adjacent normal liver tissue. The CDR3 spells CTSSYPWGRTGEHFI.